This T cell receptor beta chain was documented in a study of T cells in localized non-small cell lung cancer. Worth noting for this clone: Its antigen remains unidentified.

The germline CDR1 and CDR2 sequences are SNHLY and FYNNEI. This CDR3 has 16 amino acids. V gave up 1 base and J gave up 4 bases; unmatched junction bases: 4. Findings and limits, study-wide: Because researchers sequenced only one region of the tumor, heterogeneity is still possible. Clonality of T cells reached its maximum in uninvolved adjacent lung, surpassing tumor.

Data came from immunoSEQ multiplex PCR; TCRdb stores just in-frame clones and leaves some out. The sample contains about 21,000 clones, roughly 84% of which appear only once. The receptor comes from a man between 40 and 75 years old with stage I lung adenocarcinoma. Specimen: peripheral blood, collected before any cancer treatment. The gene calls are TRBV2 and TRBJ2-1; the match to TRBD2 covers 10 bases. The CDR3 nucleotides read TGTGCCAGCAGTGAAGAGCTAGCGGGGGTTTACAATGAGCAGTTCTTC. Protein product: CASSEELAGVYNEQFF.